One and the same sample provided the 27 T cell receptor beta chains below, sequenced in a study of blood T cell repertoires in COVID-19. TCRdb keeps only in-frame clones here, not all; method: immunoSEQ multiplex PCR. The sample has roughly 180,000 clones; approximately 90% are singletons. The sequenced sample was peripheral blood. The receptors shown here come from a man younger than 35 with acute or convalescent COVID-19.

The rearrangement joins TRBV9 to TRBJ1-4; D unresolved. The germline CDR1 and CDR2 sequences are SGDLS and YYNGEE. Trimming took off 4 bases at V and 8 bases at J, with 18 bases between the two ends. There are 15 residues in the CDR3. CDR3 in amino acids: CASSPRGGPGEKLFF. The CDR3 bases are TGTGCCAGCAGCCCGCGGGGAGGCCCGGGGGAAAAACTGTTTTTT.

This chain links TRBV28 with TRBJ2-7, with D possibly being TRBD1 (5 bases). This CDR3 has 15 residues. Trimming removed 5 bases at V and 2 bases at J, with 16 bases between. The germline V gene has CDR1 MDHEN and CDR2 SYDVKM. This CDR3 reads CASSMWQGLTYEQYF. CDR3 DNA sequence: TGTGCCAGCAGTATGTGGCAGGGATTGACCTACGAGCAGTACTTC.

The chain links TRBV24-1 to TRBJ2-1, with a possible D match to TRBD2 (5 bases). Trimming removed 6 bases at V and 6 bases at J, with 17 bases between. There are 15 residues in the CDR3. Germline CDR1 KGHDR, CDR2 SFDVKD. CDR3 residues: CATSLPGNYGNEQFF. The CDR3 coding sequence is TGTGCCACCAGTCTTCCGGGGAACTATGGCAATGAGCAGTTCTTC.

Only a few counts were recorded for this clone. CDR3 residues: CASSLANRGLSYNEQFF. The CDR3 nucleotides are TGTGCCAGCAGCTTAGCAAACAGAGGGCTATCCTACAATGAGCAGTTCTTC. This rearrangement joins TRBV11-2 to TRBJ2-1, with D possibly matching TRBD2 (5 bases). Per germline, CDR1 SGHAT and CDR2 FQNNGV. Trimming removed 1 base at V and 1 base at J, with 14 bases between. The CDR3 is 17 residues long.

The sample holds a few counts of this clone. This chain connects TRBV7-3 to TRBJ2-1, with 8 bases identical to TRBD2. Looked up from germline, CDR1 is SGHTA and CDR2 is FQGTGA. CDR3 length equals 16 residues. Trimming removed 1 base from V and 8 bases from J; junction bases left unmatched: 10. Here the CDR3 DNA reads TGTGCCAGCAGCTTAAACGGAGGGCGGGGGGCCGATGAGCAGTTCTTC. Protein product: CASSLNGGRGADEQFF.

This chain uses TRBV6-5 with TRBJ1-1, with 8 bases matching TRBD1. The CDR3 length is 15 residues. Losses at the gene ends were 6 bases for V and 0 bases for J; bases not matched to a gene: 6. Germline V lookup: CDR1 MNHEY, CDR2 SVGAGI. The CDR3 bases are TGTGCCAGCAGCACAACGGACAGGGTGAACACTGAAGCTTTCTTT. Its translation is CASSTTDRVNTEAFF.

This clone was seen once. The genes are TRBV5-8 and TRBJ1-1, with 8 bases lining up with TRBD1. The CDR3 is 15 amino acids. With V trimmed by 0 bases and J by 5 bases, 6 bases remained unmatched. CDR1 and CDR2 (germline): SGHTS, YDEGEE. The CDR3: CASSLVRTGRTEAFF. DNA of the CDR3: TGTGCCAGCAGCTTGGTAAGGACAGGGAGGACTGAAGCTTTCTTT.

The chain is built from TRBV6-5 and TRBJ1-2; the match to TRBD1 covers 10 bases. V lost 6 bases and J lost 4; bases outside the gene matches: 8. From germline, CDR1 is MNHEY and CDR2 SVGAGI. This CDR3 is built from 15 residues. The CDR3 coding sequence is TGTGCCAGCAGCCGACAGGGGGCGCTGGGCTATGGCTACACCTTC. It specifies CASSRQGALGYGYTF.

CDR3 DNA sequence: TGTGCCAGCAGCCTCCAGGGGGCATCCTATAATTCACCCCTCCACTTT. This translates into CASSLQGASYNSPLHF. The chain carries TRBV13 and TRBJ1-6, with 8 bases aligning to TRBD1. Trimming removed 5 bases from V and 1 base from J; junction bases left unmatched: 4. The CDR3 consists of 16 residues. Germline V CDR1 and CDR2: PRHDT, FYEKMQ (reference sequence).

The rearrangement links TRBV18 to TRBJ2-7; a possible D gene is TRBD1 (5 bases). The CDR3 is 14 amino acids. Trimming stripped 6 bases from V and 3 bases from J, with 15 bases between. The V gene's germline CDR1 is KGHSH and CDR2 LQKENI. The CDR3 sequence: CASSRVGEGYEQYV. The DNA of the CDR3 is TGTGCCAGCTCCAGGGTAGGGGAAGGCTACGAGCAGTACGTC.

The gene calls are TRBV7-9 and TRBJ2-3; 9 nucleotides line up with TRBD2. Per the germline V gene, CDR1 is SEHNR and CDR2 is FQNEAQ (reference sequence). With 2 bases clipped from V and 3 bases from J, the junction kept 3 bases outside the gene matches. The CDR3 sequence is 15 residues long. The CDR3, as DNA: TGTGCCAGCAGCTTAAGCCTAGCGGGGACAGATACGCAGTATTTT. Translated, it gives CASSLSLAGTDTQYF.

The chain carries TRBV11-2 and TRBJ2-2; D is unclear. Trimming stripped 6 bases from V and 6 bases from J, with 8 bases between. Germline-derived CDR1 and CDR2 are SGHAT and FQNNGV. This CDR3 spans 12 amino acids. Here the CDR3 reads CASRPRAGELFF. DNA for the CDR3: TGTGCCAGCAGACCCCGGGCCGGGGAGCTGTTTTTT.

This chain links TRBV2 with TRBJ1-2, with D perhaps TRBD1 (6 bases). The CDR3 runs 13 residues. Between the trimmed V and J ends, which lost 4 bases and 8 bases, there was a span of 14 bases. Per the germline V gene, CDR1 is SNHLY and CDR2 is FYNNEI. The CDR3 DNA reads as TGTGCCAGCAGTGCCGGACAGACTTCAGGCTACACCTTC. Amino acid sequence: CASSAGQTSGYTF. The whole variable domain, filled in from reference TRBV2 and TRBJ1-2, reads EPEVTQTPSHQVTQMGQEVILRCVPISNHLYFYWYRQILGQKVEFLVSFYNNEISEKSEIFDDQFSVERPDGSNFTLKIRSTKLEDSAMYFCASSAGQTSGYTFGSGTRLTVV.

This chain links TRBV11-2 with TRBJ1-1, with D tentatively TRBD1 (5 bases). CDR1 and CDR2 from the germline V gene are SGHAT and FQNNGV. This CDR3 is built from 17 residues. V shed 5 bases and J shed 0 bases, with 19 bases lying between them. CDR3 bases: TGTGCCAGCAGCCTGCGAGGTAGGGGACTGCTGAACACTGAAGCTTTCTTT. Translating it yields CASSLRGRGLLNTEAFF.

The gene calls are TRBV5-1 and TRBJ1-4; TRBD1 matches at 10 bases. Germline V gene data show CDR1 as SGHRS and CDR2 as YFSETQ. J was trimmed by 8 bases and V by 0 bases; bases with no gene match: 4. The CDR3 consists of 15 residues. Here the CDR3 reads CASSLAETGGEKLFF. DNA for the CDR3: TGCGCCAGCAGCTTGGCCGAGACAGGGGGCGAAAAACTGTTTTTT.

The gene calls are TRBV5-4 and TRBJ1-1, with a possible D match to TRBD1 (6 bases). The germline V gene encodes CDR1 SGHNT and CDR2 YYREEE (reference sequence). This CDR3 has 14 amino acids. The V gene lost 3 bases and the J gene lost 5 bases, with 14 bases spanning the gap. CDR3 sequence (DNA): TGTGCCAGCAGCTCAAAGGGGGGAGGGACTGAAGCTTTCTTT. The encoded protein is CASSSKGGGTEAFF.

In this sample, this clone turned up once. This rearrangement joins TRBV5-4 to TRBJ1-1, with no clear D. V lost 4 bases and J 4 bases, leaving 14 bases between the germline ends. The germline V gene encodes CDR1 SGHNT and CDR2 YYREEE (reference sequence). There are 14 residues in the CDR3. The CDR3 sequence: CASSSMSGSTEAFF. The CDR3 DNA reads as TGTGCCAGCAGCAGTATGTCGGGTAGCACTGAAGCTTTCTTT.

This chain links TRBV4-2 with TRBJ2-5, with 8 bases lining up with TRBD2. The CDR3 runs 20 residues. The V and J ends lost 0 bases and 5 bases, in that order; junction bases with no gene match: 20. Germline assignment: CDR1 LGHNA and CDR2 YNFKEQ. Written as DNA, the CDR3 is TGTGCCAGCAGCCAAGATGGGCGGGGAAGGCACCCGGGGGGGCTGGAGACCCAGTACTTC. It encodes CASSQDGRGRHPGGLETQYF.

This chain uses TRBV7-9 with TRBJ2-5, with 8 bases lining up with TRBD2. The J segment lost 3 bases and the V segment lost 5 bases, leaving 11 bases of the junction unmatched. CDR3 length equals 16 residues. Germline V gene lookup returns CDR1 SEHNR and CDR2 FQNEAQ (reference sequence). This chain's CDR3 is CASSTLRPGLEETQYF. The CDR3 DNA follows: TGTGCCAGCAGCACACTCAGGCCGGGACTAGAAGAGACCCAGTACTTC.

V gene TRBV2 combines with J gene TRBJ2-2; TRBD2 aligns across 7 bases. Trimming at V came to 7 bases and at J to 1 base, leaving 6 bases not matched to a gene. Germline V gene sequence: CDR1 SNHLY, CDR2 FYNNEI. The CDR3 loop spans 15 amino acids. The CDR3 reads CASTLGGGNTGELFF. CDR3 bases: TGTGCCAGCACCCTGGGCGGGGGGAACACCGGGGAGCTGTTTTTT. Drawing the rest from reference TRBV2 and TRBJ2-2, the complete variable domain is EPEVTQTPSHQVTQMGQEVILRCVPISNHLYFYWYRQILGQKVEFLVSFYNNEISEKSEIFDDQFSVERPDGSNFTLKIRSTKLEDSAMYFCASTLGGGNTGELFFGEGSRLTVL.

The chain combines TRBV11-1 with TRBJ2-1, with 12 positions matching TRBD1. Germline lookup yields CDR1 SGHAT and CDR2 FQDESV (reference sequence). CDR3 size: 15 residues. The V gene end was trimmed by 5 bases and the J gene end by 10 bases; junction bases not matched to a gene: 9. The CDR3 spells CASSRDRGPPKEQFF. The DNA of the CDR3 is TGTGCCAGCAGCCGGGACAGGGGGCCCCCCAAGGAGCAGTTCTTC.

The chain combines TRBV19 with TRBJ1-1; 7 bases match TRBD1. V lost 7 bases to trimming and J lost 5 bases; unmatched junction nucleotides: 16. CDR1 and CDR2 (germline): LNHDA, SQIVND (reference sequence). The CDR3 runs 16 residues. The CDR3 nucleotides read TGTGCCAGTATCCGGACAGGCGCCGCTAAAATGACTGAAGCTTTCTTT. Translated, it gives CASIRTGAAKMTEAFF.

This sequence joins TRBV11-2 and TRBJ1-5, with D possibly being TRBD1 (5 bases). Looked up from germline, CDR1 is SGHAT and CDR2 is FQNNGV. V was trimmed by 5 bases and J by 0 bases, leaving 14 bases between them. The CDR3 runs 16 residues. The CDR3 loop is CASSESQGFSNQPQHF. CDR3 sequence (DNA): TGTGCCAGCAGCGAATCCCAGGGATTTAGCAATCAGCCCCAGCATTTT.

V is TRBV9 and J is TRBJ1-1; D unresolved. This CDR3 has 15 amino acids. Trimming shortened V by 2 bases and J by 4 bases, and 15 bases separated the two germline ends. Looked up from germline, CDR1 is SGDLS and CDR2 is YYNGEE. In nucleotides, the CDR3 is TGTGCCAGCAGCGTCGATGGAGGCTTTGGCACTGAAGCTTTCTTT. As protein: CASSVDGGFGTEAFF. The complete variable domain, with remaining parts taken from reference TRBV9 and TRBJ1-1, reads DSGVTQTPKHLITATGQRVTLRCSPRSGDLSVYWYQQSLDQGLQFLIQYYNGEERAKGNILERFSAQQFPDLHSELNLSSLELGDSALYFCASSVDGGFGTEAFFGQGTRLTVV.

The rearrangement links TRBV7-8 to TRBJ1-5; unclear D gene. This CDR3 is 17 amino acids long. Germline V gene lookup returns CDR1 SGHVS and CDR2 FQNEAQ. The V end lost 5 bases, the J end lost 1 base, and 18 bases lay between the germline ends. Here the CDR3 reads CASSPAGTGSSNQPQHF. The DNA of the CDR3 is TGTGCCAGCAGCCCCGCCGGAACGGGGTCGAGCAATCAGCCCCAGCATTTT.

The J gene is TRBJ1-5, the V gene TRBV19; no definite D call. This CDR3 spans 13 amino acids. The germline CDR1 and CDR2 sequences are LNHDA and SQIVND (reference sequence). With 6 bases removed from V and 4 bases from J, the gap between germline ends came to 10 bases. The chain's CDR3 is CASSLKMNQPQHF. CDR3 DNA sequence: TGTGCCAGTAGCCTAAAGATGAATCAGCCCCAGCATTTT.

V gene TRBV18 combines with J gene TRBJ1-1, with TRBD1 as a possible D gene (6 bases). The CDR3 is 14 residues long. V lost 3 bases and J lost 8, with 16 bases in between. Germline CDR1 and CDR2: KGHSH and LQKENI. CDR3 region: CASSPLVEGGEAFF. CDR3 in DNA: TGTGCCAGCTCACCCCTGGTGGAGGGGGGGGAAGCTTTCTTT.